Below are 7 T cell receptor beta chains sequenced from a single sample in a study of cytomegalovirus exposure and HLA in healthy donors. TCRdb's copy holds only in-frame clones and misses some; the assay was immunoSEQ multiplex PCR. This sample has some 150,000 clones, with approximately 86% found just once. The sample comprised PBMCs. Source of these receptors: a man aged 18 to 29 in good health and CMV-seropositive.

The J gene is TRBJ1-5, the V gene TRBV19; D is ambiguous. The V and J ends lost 5 bases and 0 bases respectively, with 5 bases between them. Germline-derived CDR1 and CDR2 are LNHDA and SQIVND (reference sequence). The length of the CDR3 is 13 residues. The CDR3 sequence: CASSPFSNQPQHF. As DNA, the CDR3 is TGTGCCAGTAGTCCCTTTAGCAATCAGCCCCAGCATTTT.

In DNA form, the CDR3 reads TGTGCCAGCAGCTGGGGGACTACAAGGGATGAGCAGTTCTTC. This gives the protein CASSWGTTRDEQFF. The chain joins TRBV5-5 to TRBJ2-1, with TRBD2 identical over 7 bases. Germline V gene sequence: CDR1 SGHKS, CDR2 YYEKEE (reference sequence). Trimming took 3 bases from V and 8 from J; bases not matched to a gene: 8. The CDR3 contains 14 residues.

V gene TRBV15 combines with J gene TRBJ1-3, with D uncertain. CDR3 length equals 14 residues. Trimming pared 0 bases from V and 1 base from J, leaving 4 bases between. CDR1 is LNHNV and CDR2 is YYDKDF in the germline V gene (reference sequence). The CDR3 loop is CATSRDRSGNTIYF. The CDR3 coding sequence is TGTGCCACCAGCAGAGATCGTTCTGGAAACACCATATATTTT.

The V and J genes are TRBV19 and TRBJ1-1, with D possibly TRBD1 on 6 matching bases. CDR1 and CDR2 (germline): LNHDA, SQIVND (reference sequence). The length of the CDR3 is 14 residues. Between the trimmed V and J ends, which lost 5 bases and 1 base, there was a span of 11 bases. The CDR3 loop is CASSVGTQNTEAFF. In DNA form, the CDR3 reads TGTGCCAGTAGTGTTGGGACACAGAACACTGAAGCTTTCTTT.

The genes are TRBV4-1 and TRBJ2-1; 11 bases match TRBD2. The CDR3 sequence is 19 residues long. Germline V gene sequence: CDR1 MGHRA, CDR2 YSYEKL. J gave up 2 bases and V 0 bases, and 9 bases lay outside the gene matches. The CDR3 spells CASSQDRGSGGVTYNEQFF. The DNA of the CDR3 is TGCGCCAGCAGCCAAGATCGGGGTAGCGGGGGGGTCACCTACAATGAGCAGTTCTTC.

The chain carries TRBV6-1 and TRBJ1-5, with D possibly being TRBD1 (5 bases). This CDR3 region has 12 residues. The V gene's germline CDR1 is MNHNS and CDR2 SASEGT. V was cut by 10 bases and J by 7 bases, with 14 bases left in between. The CDR3 nucleotides are TGTGCCATCTCGGGAGGGGAGCAGCCCCAGCATTTT. It yields the protein CAISGGEQPQHF.

The chain uses TRBV10-3 and TRBJ1-2; TRBD1 is a possible D gene (5 bases). Trimming removed 6 bases from V and 4 bases from J, with 15 bases in between. The CDR3 has 14 amino acids. Germline CDR1 reads ENHRY; CDR2 reads SYGVKD. DNA for the CDR3: TGTGCCATCAGGAGGGACTCCGACCCCTATGGCTACACCTTC. This encodes CAIRRDSDPYGYTF.